Detailed here is one T cell receptor beta chain. Antigen specificity is unknown. Primers for the PCR totalled 60 Vbeta and 13 Jbeta. Repertoires were generated with immunoSEQ multiplex PCR, while TCRdb's copy carries only in-frame clones and drops some. The table includes about 82,000 clones, less than 85% detected once. The record originates from a study of cytomegalovirus exposure and HLA in healthy donors. This CDR3 spans 16 amino acids. Trimming took 5 bases from V and 1 from J, leaving 15 bases between them. The germline CDR1 and CDR2 sequences are MGHRA and YSYEKL. General study points: According to an earlier analysis, most TCR beta V segments yielded productive rearrangements about 87% or about 30% of the time. Fewer than 200 TCR beta chains were listed as cytomegalovirus-associated. In a later analysis, HLA-associated beta chains showed higher expansion and lower generation probabilities than comparable chains.

This chain links TRBV4-1 with TRBJ2-1, with a tentative D call TRBD2 (7 bases). Input material: PBMCs. This TCR came from a human donor in good health. CDR3 residues: CASSEKGGNSYNEQFF. In nucleotides, the CDR3 is TGCGCCAGCAGCGAGAAGGGGGGGAATTCCTACAATGAGCAGTTCTTC.